This TCR beta chain was documented in a study of T cell responses to AZD1222 COVID-19 vaccine. Study-wide points: Repertoires were collected only later (after the peak T cell response had occurred). Dominant at 160-218 and 743-854, vaccine-associated CD4 TCRs also spanned spike. Donor demographics were predominantly white British with a female majority; clonal diversity may be underestimated.

A remark on this clone: Its matching antigen is unknown.

Second doses were pooled across both intervals (about 4 or about 12 weeks). TCRdb's copy holds only in-frame clones and misses some; the assay was immunoSEQ multiplex PCR. The sample records 150,000 to 200,000 clones, approximately 89% being singletons. V gave up 1 base and J gave up 1 base; unmatched junction bases: 5. Germline V gene data show CDR1 as SEHNR and CDR2 as FQNEAQ (reference sequence). There are 16 residues in the CDR3. J is TRBJ2-5 and V is TRBV7-9; 8 bases are a match to TRBD1. The sequence came from an adult who received the AZD1222 COVID-19 vaccine. The sample consisted of peripheral blood, taken 28 days after the second AZD1222 dose. CDR3: CASSLGDRGVQETQYF. The CDR3 DNA reads TGTGCCAGCAGCTTAGGAGACAGGGGAGTCCAAGAGACCCAGTACTTC.